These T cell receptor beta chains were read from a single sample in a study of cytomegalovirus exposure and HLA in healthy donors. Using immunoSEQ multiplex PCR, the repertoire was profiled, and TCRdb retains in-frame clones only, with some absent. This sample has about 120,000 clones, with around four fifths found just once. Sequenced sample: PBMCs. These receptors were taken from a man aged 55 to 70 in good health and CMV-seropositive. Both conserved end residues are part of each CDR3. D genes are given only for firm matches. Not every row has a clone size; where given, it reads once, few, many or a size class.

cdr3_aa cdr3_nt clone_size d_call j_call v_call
CASSLFEQANTEAFF TGTGCCAGCAGCTTATTTGAGCAGGCGAACACTGAAGCTTTCTTT - - TRBJ1-1 TRBV11-2
CASSEVWGEGTDTQYF TGTGCCAGCAGTGAAGTGTGGGGGGAGGGCACAGATACGCAGTATTTT - - TRBJ2-3 TRBV6-1
CASSPKFDRVGQPQHF TGTGCCAGTAGTCCTAAATTCGACAGGGTCGGGCAGCCCCAGCATTTT - TRBD1 TRBJ1-5 TRBV19
CASSGNPRGRGVLLAKNIQYF TGTGCCAGCAGTGGAAACCCTCGGGGCAGGGGCGTATTACTAGCCAAAAACATTCAGTACTTC - - TRBJ2-4 TRBV27
CAWSPKGATDTQYF TGTGCCTGGAGTCCCAAGGGAGCCACAGATACGCAGTATTTT - - TRBJ2-3 TRBV30
CASLTQGFNEKLFF TGTGCCAGCCTCACGCAGGGGTTTAATGAAAAACTGTTTTTT - - TRBJ1-4 TRBV2
CASSPGGTGPEQYF TGTGCCAGCAGTCCCGGTGGGACAGGGCCCGAGCAGTACTTC - TRBD1 TRBJ2-7 TRBV27
CASRRLAGGGRETQYF TGTGCCAGCAGAAGACTAGCGGGGGGGGGTCGGGAGACCCAGTACTTC once TRBD2 TRBJ2-5 TRBV27
CASSFGRRGTEAFF TGTGCCAGCAGCTTTGGTCGGCGGGGTACTGAAGCTTTCTTT - - TRBJ1-1 TRBV7-8
CASSLGGTSGNTIYF TGTGCCAGCAGCTTGGGCGGTACCTCTGGAAACACCATATATTTT once - TRBJ1-3 TRBV5-6
CASSLGLADTQYF TGTGCCAGCAGCTTGGGACTAGCGGATACGCAGTATTTT - TRBD2 TRBJ2-3 TRBV5-4
CASSPEGQPNEKLFF TGTGCCAGCTCACCGGAGGGGCAACCTAATGAAAAACTGTTTTTT once - TRBJ1-4 TRBV18
CSVTQGVGANVLTF TGCAGCGTTACCCAGGGGGTTGGGGCCAACGTCCTGACTTTC - TRBD1 TRBJ2-6 TRBV29-1
CASSPLAGTYNEQFF TGTGCCAGCTCCCCCCTAGCGGGGACCTACAATGAGCAGTTCTTC - TRBD2 TRBJ2-1 TRBV6-5
CASSIGGAPRERTEAFF TGTGCCAGCAGCATTGGGGGGGCGCCCCGGGAACGCACTGAAGCTTTCTTT many - TRBJ1-1 TRBV7-8
CAWREGSEQYF TGTGCCTGGAGGGAGGGGTCCGAGCAGTACTTC - - TRBJ2-7 TRBV30
CASRPRTGSYEQYF TGTGCCAGCAGACCGAGGACAGGATCCTACGAGCAGTACTTC few TRBD1 TRBJ2-7 TRBV5-5
CASGLTGVGANVLTF TGTGCTAGTGGTTTGACAGGGGTCGGGGCCAACGTCCTGACTTTC - TRBD1 TRBJ2-6 TRBV12-5
CASSYPSGTGINGYTF TGTGCCAGCAGTTACCCATCTGGGACAGGAATCAATGGCTACACCTTC - TRBD1 TRBJ1-2 TRBV6-5
CASSPTRQNTEAFF TGTGCCAGCAGCCCGACTAGACAGAACACTGAAGCTTTCTTT - - TRBJ1-1 TRBV9
CASSQKDGDRGSYEQYF TGCGCCAGCAGCCAGAAAGATGGGGACAGGGGGTCATACGAGCAGTACTTC - TRBD1 TRBJ2-7 TRBV4-1
CASSVAAAGAGGELFF TGTGCCAGCAGCGTAGCGGCGGCAGGGGCCGGCGGGGAGCTGTTTTTT - - TRBJ2-2 TRBV9
CASSRKADTEAFF TGTGCCAGTAGTCGCAAGGCGGACACTGAAGCTTTCTTT - - TRBJ1-1 TRBV19
CASSPTTGGNQPQHF TGTGCCAGCAGTCCTACGACAGGCGGCAATCAGCCCCAGCATTTT few - TRBJ1-5 TRBV28
CAISEGAGGISYEQYF TGTGCCATCAGTGAAGGGGCAGGGGGGATTTCCTACGAGCAGTACTTC - - TRBJ2-7 TRBV10-3